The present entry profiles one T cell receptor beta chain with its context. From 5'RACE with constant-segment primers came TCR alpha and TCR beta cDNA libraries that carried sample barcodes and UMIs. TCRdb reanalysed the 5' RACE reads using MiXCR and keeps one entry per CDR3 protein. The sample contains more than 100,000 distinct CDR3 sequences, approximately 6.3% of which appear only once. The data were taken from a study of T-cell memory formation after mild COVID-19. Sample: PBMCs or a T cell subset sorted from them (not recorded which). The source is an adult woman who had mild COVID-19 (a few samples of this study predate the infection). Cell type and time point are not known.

The CDR3 nucleotides are TGCGCCAGCAGCCCTCGAGTAGGACAGGGCTCGTCCTATGGCTACACCTTC. As protein: CASSPRVGQGSSYGYTF. The chain combines TRBV5-1 with TRBJ1-2; 8 nucleotides line up with TRBD1. This CDR3 spans 17 amino acids. CDR1 is SGHRS and CDR2 is YFSETQ in the germline V gene. J gave up 4 bases and V 4 bases, and 15 bases lay outside the gene matches.